A single sample is the source of the 10 T cell receptor beta chains below, sequenced in a study of cytomegalovirus exposure and HLA in healthy donors. Primers: 60 Vbeta forward and 13 Jbeta reverse. Measured with immunoSEQ multiplex PCR; TCRdb has only the in-frame clones, and not every one. The table has approximately 200,000 clones, more than 70% seen once. Sequenced material: PBMCs. These receptors came from a human donor in good health.

V is TRBV19 and J is TRBJ1-4; possible D gene TRBD1, 6 bases. Trimming removed 7 bases from V and 6 bases from J, with 15 bases in between. Per the germline V gene, CDR1 is LNHDA and CDR2 is SQIVND (reference sequence). The CDR3 is made up of 14 amino acids. CDR3 region: CASMDGGADEKLFF. CDR3 DNA: TGTGCCAGTATGGATGGGGGGGCGGATGAAAAACTGTTTTTT.

About this clone itself: Other DNA sequences in the same sample also yield this CDR3. The V gene is TRBV18, the J gene TRBJ1-2; the D is unclear. Germline V CDR1 and CDR2: KGHSH, LQKENI. CDR3 length: 13 residues. The V end was cut by 3 bases, the J end by 2 bases, with 7 bases between. The CDR3 protein is CASSPALNYGYTF. Written as DNA, the CDR3 is TGTGCCAGCTCACCGGCCTTGAACTATGGCTACACCTTC.

The chain uses TRBV7-9 and TRBJ2-7; no firm D call. Deletions cut 5 bases from V and 7 bases from J, with 18 bases between. The V gene's germline CDR1 is SEHNR and CDR2 FQNEAQ (reference sequence). The CDR3 loop spans 14 amino acids. In nucleotides, the CDR3 is TGTGCCAGCAGCCAGACTCCGGCGTGGAGTGAGCAGTACTTC. This gives the protein CASSQTPAWSEQYF.

This clone has a single count. This CDR3 is CASSGAARNTEAFF. Here the CDR3 DNA reads TGTGCCAGCAGTGGGGCGGCCCGGAACACTGAAGCTTTCTTT. V gene TRBV27 combines with J gene TRBJ1-1, with D possibly being TRBD1 (5 bases). CDR1 MNHEY and CDR2 SMNVEV come from the germline V gene (reference sequence). The CDR3 spans 14 residues. Trimming left V 5 bases short and J 1 base short, with 11 bases between.

This chain links TRBV30 with TRBJ1-1; no clear D. Germline-derived CDR1 and CDR2 are GTSNPN and SVGIG (reference sequence). This CDR3 comprises 13 residues. V shed 0 bases and J shed 3 bases, with 8 bases lying between them. The CDR3 DNA follows: TGTGCCTGGAGTGTACACGGGGACACTGAAGCTTTCTTT. Amino acids: CAWSVHGDTEAFF.

With regard to this clone: An end of the junction differs from the germline gene, which may be a read error. The chain employs TRBV7-7 and TRBJ2-2; D gene uncertain. CDR1 and CDR2 from the germline V gene are SSHAT and FNYEAQ (reference sequence). There are 14 residues in the CDR3. The CDR3 loop is CASSLASSTGELFF. As DNA, the CDR3 is TGTGCTAGCAGCTTAGCCTCCAGCACCGGGGAGCTGTTTTTT.

In this sample, this clone turned up a few times. The chain links TRBV4-3 to TRBJ2-7; D is possibly TRBD1 (6 bases). Trimming took off 0 bases at V and 6 bases at J, with 18 bases between the two ends. Looked up from germline, CDR1 is LGHNA and CDR2 is YSLEER. The CDR3 length is 16 residues. CDR3 loop: CASSQEGAGLRSEQYF. The CDR3 DNA follows: TGCGCCAGCAGCCAAGAGGGGGCCGGCCTGAGGAGCGAGCAGTACTTC.

The chain joins TRBV12-5 to TRBJ2-3; D call uncertain. CDR3 size: 16 residues. Per the germline V gene, CDR1 is LGHNT and CDR2 is FRNRAP. V was cut by 1 base and J by 0 bases, with 11 bases left in between. This CDR3 reads CASGLGLVTSTDTQYF. CDR3 DNA: TGTGCTAGTGGTTTGGGGCTAGTAACTAGCACAGATACGCAGTATTTT.

This chain links TRBV15 with TRBJ2-3; 7 bases are shared with TRBD2. V was pared by 1 base and J by 6 bases, with 13 bases of the junction left unmatched. The germline V gene encodes CDR1 LNHNV and CDR2 YYDKDF (reference sequence). There are 17 residues in the CDR3. The CDR3 protein is CATSRGFSGAGADTQYF. The CDR3 DNA sequence: TGTGCCACCAGCAGAGGATTTTCCGGGGCGGGAGCGGATACGCAGTATTTT.

The rearrangement uses TRBV7-8 and TRBJ2-7; tentative D call: TRBD2 (5 bases). The germline V and J ends were trimmed by 4 bases and 2 bases, with 15 bases remaining between them. Germline V gene lookup returns CDR1 SGHVS and CDR2 FQNEAQ. The CDR3 runs to 15 residues. CDR3 sequence: CASSSVLEGPYEQYF. CDR3 in DNA: TGTGCCAGCAGCTCAGTACTAGAAGGGCCCTACGAGCAGTACTTC.